The 15 T cell receptor beta chains below were found in one sample sequenced in a study of human T cells and chemical hapten exposure. Time point meaning: pre-sensitization, week 0. Specified treatment: therapeutic diphenylcyclopropenone sensitization with weekly scalp DPC. TCRdb itself ran the RACE reads through MiXCR, one entry per CDR3 protein. Seen here are some 200,000 distinct CDR3 sequences, under 35% observed once, and the top ten hold about 2.7%. The sequencing here drew on whole blood, taken in connection with sensitization to the hapten diphenylcyclopropenone (DPC). The receptors were sampled from a woman aged 30 to 39 with alopecia areata. Some clones in this sample may be carry-over from other donors' samples.

The chain couples TRBV11-1 to TRBJ2-1, with 12 bases matching TRBD2. The CDR3 loop spans 20 amino acids. CDR1 and CDR2 from the germline V gene are SGHAT and FQDESV (reference sequence). The V gene end was trimmed by 5 bases and the J gene end by 2 bases; junction bases not matched to a gene: 16. The CDR3 DNA reads TGTGCCAGCAGCATGCATGGGGCTAGCGGGAGGGTGGTGGCCTACAATGAGCAGTTCTTC. It translates to CASSMHGASGRVVAYNEQFF.

This rearrangement joins TRBV28 to TRBJ1-4; the D is unclear. The CDR3 extends over 13 amino acids. The V and J ends lost 4 bases and 8 bases respectively, with 11 bases between them. Germline CDR1 reads MDHEN; CDR2 reads SYDVKM. This CDR3 reads CASSSLRREKLFF. CDR3 DNA sequence: TGTGCCAGCAGTTCGCTCAGGCGGGAAAAACTGTTTTTT.

This rearrangement joins TRBV5-5 to TRBJ2-7, with a weak D call TRBD1 (6 bases). This CDR3 is 13 amino acids long. Germline CDR1 reads SGHKS; CDR2 reads YYEKEE (reference sequence). Trimming took off 1 base at V and 7 bases at J, with 12 bases between the two ends. Here the CDR3 reads CASSLMGAGEQYF. The CDR3, as DNA: TGTGCCAGCAGCTTGATGGGGGCCGGAGAGCAGTACTTC.

The chain links TRBV7-9 to TRBJ2-6; maybe TRBD1 (6 bases). V was trimmed by 6 bases and J by 7 bases, leaving 13 bases between them. The germline gives CDR1 SEHNR, CDR2 FQNEAQ (reference sequence). The CDR3 spans 14 residues. The CDR3 here is CASRKTGPANVLTF. Here the CDR3 DNA reads TGTGCCAGCAGGAAAACAGGGCCCGCCAACGTCCTGACTTTC. Variable domain in full (rest from reference TRBV7-9 and TRBJ2-6): DTGVSQNPRHKITKRGQNVTFRCDPISEHNRLYWYRQTLGQGPEFLTYFQNEAQLEKSRLLSDRFSAERPKGSFSTLEIQRTEQGDSAMYLCASRKTGPANVLTFGAGSRLTVL.

About this clonotype itself: Just one base apart from a much larger clone, this may be a read error. Written as DNA, the CDR3 is TGTCCCAGCAGCACTTCTTTCCACGAGCAGTACTTC. Translation gives CPSSTSFHEQYF. The chain carries TRBV7-8 and TRBJ2-7; no firm D call. Germline lookup yields CDR1 SGHVS and CDR2 FQNEAQ. CDR3 length: 12 amino acids.

About this clonotype itself: One end of the junction is discordant with germline, which a read error may explain. The chain links TRBV24-1 to TRBJ2-3, with D perhaps TRBD2 (6 bases). The CDR3 has 15 amino acids. Germline lookup yields CDR1 KGHDR and CDR2 SFDVKD. The CDR3 DNA follows: TGTACCACCAGTTCCTCGCGGGAAATCACAGATACGCAGTATTTT. Amino acids: CTTSSSREITDTQYF.

The rearrangement uses TRBV3-1 and TRBJ1-6; 7 nucleotides align to TRBD1. V lost 3 bases and J lost 9; bases outside the gene matches: 5. The CDR3 spans 14 residues. Germline V CDR1 and CDR2: LGHDT, YNNKEL (reference sequence). CDR3 loop: CASSQRQGSSPLHF. The CDR3 DNA reads TGTGCCAGCAGCCAGAGACAGGGTTCTTCACCCCTCCACTTT.

The chain links TRBV10-3 to TRBJ2-7; 10 nucleotides agree with TRBD1. V gave up 7 bases and J gave up 2 bases; unmatched junction bases: 5. Germline V gene lookup returns CDR1 ENHRY and CDR2 SYGVKD. This CDR3 comprises 14 residues. The CDR3 DNA is TGTGCCATCACCCGGGACAGGGGTCCCTACGAGCAGTACTTC. Its protein is CAITRDRGPYEQYF.

V gene TRBV29-1 combines with J gene TRBJ2-3; TRBD1 matches at 8 bases. There are 16 residues in the CDR3. V trimming: 5 bases; J trimming: 6 bases; junction bases outside the gene matches: 16. Germline assignment: CDR1 SQVTM and CDR2 ANQGSEA. CDR3 sequence: CSVPRPGTGGADTQYF. The DNA for the CDR3 is TGCAGCGTTCCAAGGCCCGGGACAGGAGGGGCGGATACGCAGTATTTT.

This clonotype was counted between two and nine times. The V and J genes are TRBV7-2 and TRBJ2-3; TRBD2 matches at 8 bases. Germline loops: CDR1 SGHTA, CDR2 FQGNSA. The CDR3 is 16 amino acids. The V segment lost 2 bases and the J segment 0 bases; nucleotides outside the gene matches: 4. Here the CDR3 DNA reads TGTGCCAGCAGCTTAATCGCTAGCGGGAGCACAGATACGCAGTATTTT. Protein product: CASSLIASGSTDTQYF. Complete variable domain (other parts from reference TRBV7-2 and TRBJ2-3): GAGVSQSPSNKVTEKGKDVELRCDPISGHTALYWYRQSLGQGLEFLIYFQGNSAPDKSGLPSDRFSAERTGGSVSTLTIQRTQQEDSAVYLCASSLIASGSTDTQYFGPGTRLTVL.

The chain is built from TRBV28 and TRBJ2-5; 8 bases agree with TRBD2. The CDR3 extends over 15 amino acids. Germline CDR1 and CDR2: MDHEN and SYDVKM. Germline trimming cut 5 bases from V and 2 bases from J; bases unmatched to any gene: 7. The CDR3 nucleotides read TGTGCCAGCAGTACCCTGGCGGGAGGACAAGAGACCCAGTACTTC. Amino acids: CASSTLAGGQETQYF.

The chain joins TRBV6-2 or TRBV6-3 to TRBJ2-2; 7 bases map to TRBD2. V trimming: 4 bases; J trimming: 3 bases; junction bases outside the gene matches: 8. CDR1 is MNHEY and CDR2 is SVGEGT in the germline V gene. This CDR3 contains 16 residues. In DNA form, the CDR3 reads TGTGCCAGCAGTTCGCAGACTAGCTTCCACACCGGGGAGCTGTTTTTT. This sequence encodes CASSSQTSFHTGELFF.

The rearrangement joins TRBV28 to TRBJ2-3, with D possibly TRBD1 on 5 matching bases. Trimming pared 4 bases from V and 3 bases from J, leaving 20 bases between. Germline values: CDR1 MDHEN, CDR2 SYDVKM. CDR3 length: 17 amino acids. The DNA for the CDR3 is TGTGCCAGCAGTTCCGACCAGGGTACCTCTGGGACAGATACGCAGTATTTT. Its translation: CASSSDQGTSGTDTQYF. Based on the CDR3 plus reference TRBV28 and TRBJ2-3, the full variable domain is DVKVTQSSRYLVKRTGEKVFLECVQDMDHENMFWYRQDPGLGLRLIYFSYDVKMKEKGDIPEGYSVSREKKERFSLILESASTNQTSMYLCASSSDQGTSGTDTQYFGPGTRLTVL.

This clonotype occurred many times. The V gene is TRBV12-3 or TRBV12-4, the J gene TRBJ1-1; D gene ambiguous. The CDR3 has 13 amino acids. Trimming removed 2 bases from V and 5 bases from J, with 9 bases in between. CDR3 amino acids: CASSLWGRTEAFF. DNA of the CDR3: TGTGCCAGCAGTTTATGGGGAAGGACTGAAGCTTTCTTT.

This clonotype showed up just a few times. The chain recombines TRBV28 with TRBJ1-2; D remains ambiguous. The V end was cut by 6 bases, the J end by 3 bases, with 5 bases between. Looked up from germline, CDR1 is MDHEN and CDR2 is SYDVKM. The CDR3 has 11 amino acids. The CDR3 bases are TGTGCCAGCAGGGGGTACTATGGCTACACCTTC. Protein sequence: CASRGYYGYTF.